This paragraph covers one TCR beta chain sequence. Its antigen is not identified. These data come from a study of T-cell reconstitution after alpha-beta-depleted transplantation in children. Findings of the study overall: In some patients, recipient T cells and intrathymic progenitors surviving conditioning explained high day-60 diversity.

The germline V gene encodes CDR1 MDHEN and CDR2 SYDVKM. CDR3 length: 15 residues. The germline V and J ends were trimmed by 8 bases and 3 bases, with 20 bases remaining between them. Unique molecular identifiers were incorporated during preparation of the TCRbeta library. Each CDR3 protein is one row after TCRdb ran MiXCR on the PCR reads. The data show about a million distinct CDR3 sequences, with 25% to 30% seen just once and about 28% held by the top ten. Sequenced material: PBMCs, mostly from graft donor cells, taken 360 days after TCRalphabeta/CD19-depleted stem cell transplant. The sequence was obtained from a boy under two years old who had a stem cell transplant for SCID, so the T cells may come from the graft donor. V gene TRBV28 combines with J gene TRBJ2-7, with D perhaps TRBD1 or TRBD2 (5 bases each). CDR3 nucleotide sequence: TGTGCCAGCGCACCCGGGACCCGTGGATACTACGAGCAGTACTTC. Translation gives CASAPGTRGYYEQYF.